These T cell receptor beta chains were read from a single sample in a study of T cells in Graves' hyperthyroidism and ophthalmopathy. One entry per CDR3 protein, called by TCRdb with MiXCR from the multiplex PCR reads. The table has around 700,000 distinct CDR3 sequences, around a third seen once. The material sequenced was blood. Every receptor here comes from a woman in her thirties or forties with Graves' hyperthyroidism. Each CDR3 is given with its conserved first and last residue. Each record gives: CDR3 length, clone size, V gene, D gene, J gene, CDR3 protein, CDR3 DNA. The D gene is left open where the match is weak. Rows may omit the clone size; those that give it use once, few, many or a size class.

len: 16; abundance: NA; v_gene: TRBV13; d_gene: TRBD1; j_gene: TRBJ1-6; CDR3aa: CASSFQGASYNSPLHF; CDR3nt: TGTGCCAGCAGCTTTCAGGGGGCTTCCTATAATTCACCCCTCCACTTT
len: 14; abundance: once; v_gene: TRBV10-3; d_gene: NA; j_gene: TRBJ1-4; CDR3aa: CAISESPGREKLFF; CDR3nt: TGTGCCATCAGTGAGTCTCCGGGAAGGGAAAAACTGTTTTTT
len: 16; abundance: many; v_gene: TRBV7-2; d_gene: NA; j_gene: TRBJ1-4; CDR3aa: CASSLGMSATNEKLFF; CDR3nt: TGTGCCAGCAGCTTAGGAATGTCAGCAACTAATGAAAAACTGTTTTTT
len: 13; abundance: many; v_gene: TRBV28; d_gene: NA; j_gene: TRBJ2-7; CDR3aa: CANLGTKGYEQYF; CDR3nt: TGTGCCAACCTAGGGACGAAGGGCTACGAGCAGTACTTC
len: 15; abundance: few; v_gene: TRBV12-5; d_gene: NA; j_gene: TRBJ1-6; CDR3aa: CASGFNFGLPSPLHF; CDR3nt: TGTGCTAGTGGTTTTAATTTCGGCCTGCCTTCACCCCTCCACTTT
len: 15; abundance: NA; v_gene: TRBV7-9; d_gene: NA; j_gene: TRBJ1-1; CDR3aa: CASSQDGIINTEAFF; CDR3nt: TGCGCCAGCAGCCAAGACGGGATTATCAACACTGAAGCTTTCTTT
len: 13; abundance: NA; v_gene: TRBV25-1; d_gene: TRBD1; j_gene: TRBJ1-3; CDR3aa: CASPDRIGNTIYF; CDR3nt: TGTGCCAGTCCGGACAGGATAGGAAACACCATATATTTT
len: 13; abundance: many; v_gene: TRBV29-1; d_gene: NA; j_gene: TRBJ1-6; CDR3aa: CSAGASNGAPLHF; CDR3nt: TGCAGCGCCGGGGCCTCGAATGGGGCACCCCTCCACTTT
len: 12; abundance: NA; v_gene: TRBV7-2; d_gene: NA; j_gene: TRBJ2-5; CDR3aa: CASSLASEAQYF; CDR3nt: TGTGCCAGCAGCTTAGCCAGCGAGGCCCAGTACTTC
len: 14; abundance: NA; v_gene: TRBV2; d_gene: TRBD1; j_gene: TRBJ1-1; CDR3aa: CASSPADRDSEAFF; CDR3nt: TGTGCCAGCAGCCCTGCGGACAGGGACAGTGAAGCTTTCTTT
len: 15; abundance: NA; v_gene: TRBV20-1; d_gene: NA; j_gene: TRBJ1-2; CDR3aa: CSAREYRQGIGGYTF; CDR3nt: TGCAGTGCTAGAGAATATAGGCAGGGAATAGGTGGCTACACCTTC
len: 13; abundance: many; v_gene: TRBV10-3; d_gene: NA; j_gene: TRBJ1-1; CDR3aa: CATSGQEPFEAFF; CDR3nt: TGTGCCACCTCGGGACAAGAACCCTTCGAAGCTTTCTTT
len: 16; abundance: once; v_gene: TRBV10-3; d_gene: NA; j_gene: TRBJ1-5; CDR3aa: CASSFLAGGLGQPQHF; CDR3nt: TGTGCCAGCAGTTTCCTGGCGGGAGGCCTCGGGCAGCCCCAGCATTTT
len: 13; abundance: many; v_gene: TRBV7-8; d_gene: NA; j_gene: TRBJ1-5; CDR3aa: CASSLHGERPQHF; CDR3nt: TGTGCCAGCAGCTTACATGGTGAGCGGCCCCAGCATTTT
len: 14; abundance: NA; v_gene: TRBV5-1; d_gene: NA; j_gene: TRBJ1-1; CDR3aa: CASSPGGDEGLAFF; CDR3nt: TGCGCCAGCAGCCCCGGAGGGGATGAAGGTTTGGCTTTCTTT
len: 13; abundance: many; v_gene: TRBV20-1; d_gene: NA; j_gene: TRBJ2-5; CDR3aa: CSASMDQRETQYF; CDR3nt: TGCAGTGCTAGTATGGATCAGCGGGAGACCCAGTACTTC
len: 13; abundance: few; v_gene: TRBV20-1; d_gene: NA; j_gene: TRBJ2-7; CDR3aa: CSAGTADSYEQYF; CDR3nt: TGCAGTGCGGGGACGGCGGACTCCTACGAGCAGTACTTC
len: 13; abundance: NA; v_gene: TRBV9; d_gene: NA; j_gene: TRBJ2-1; CDR3aa: CASSVASIGEQFF; CDR3nt: TGTGCCAGCAGCGTAGCCTCAATAGGGGAGCAGTTCTTC
len: 16; abundance: many; v_gene: TRBV5-1; d_gene: NA; j_gene: TRBJ2-2; CDR3aa: CASSFSDIANTGELFF; CDR3nt: TGCGCCAGCAGCTTTTCAGACATCGCGAACACCGGGGAGCTGTTTTTT
len: 13; abundance: NA; v_gene: TRBV6-5; d_gene: TRBD1; j_gene: TRBJ2-7; CDR3aa: CASNRGEAYEQYF; CDR3nt: TGTGCCAGCAACAGGGGGGAAGCCTACGAGCAGTACTTC
len: 14; abundance: few; v_gene: TRBV2; d_gene: NA; j_gene: TRBJ1-4; CDR3aa: CASSYPGSGEKLSF; CDR3nt: TGTGCCAGCAGCTATCCGGGGTCCGGGGAAAAACTGTCTTTT
len: 16; abundance: many; v_gene: TRBV7-2; d_gene: TRBD2; j_gene: TRBJ2-7; CDR3aa: CASSSDPGGRSYEQYF; CDR3nt: TGTGCCAGCAGCTCGGACCCGGGGGGGAGGTCGTACGAGCAGTACTTC
len: 14; abundance: many; v_gene: TRBV24-1; d_gene: TRBD1; j_gene: TRBJ2-2; CDR3aa: CATTDDRGAGELFF; CDR3nt: TGTGCCACCACGGATGACAGGGGAGCCGGGGAGCTGTTTTTT
len: 12; abundance: many; v_gene: TRBV7-9; d_gene: NA; j_gene: TRBJ1-1; CDR3aa: CASSSLRAEAFF; CDR3nt: TGTGCCAGCAGCTCCCTTCGTGCTGAAGCTTTCTTT
len: 15; abundance: few; v_gene: TRBV6-5; d_gene: NA; j_gene: TRBJ1-1; CDR3aa: CASTDPGYRASGAFF; CDR3nt: TGTGCCAGCACTGACCCAGGGTACCGCGCATCGGGGGCTTTCTTT
len: 14; abundance: many; v_gene: TRBV19; d_gene: NA; j_gene: TRBJ1-2; CDR3aa: CASDGRRANYGYTF; CDR3nt: TGTGCCAGTGATGGACGACGAGCTAACTATGGCTACACCTTC
len: 13; abundance: many; v_gene: TRBV10-3; d_gene: NA; j_gene: TRBJ2-7; CDR3aa: CATRDGGLYEQYF; CDR3nt: TGTGCCACCCGGGACGGGGGCCTCTACGAGCAGTACTTC
len: 15; abundance: NA; v_gene: TRBV6-1; d_gene: NA; j_gene: TRBJ2-2; CDR3aa: CASSTPGTTFGELFF; CDR3nt: TGTGCCAGCAGTACCCCCGGGACAACCTTTGGGGAGCTGTTTTTT
len: 14; abundance: NA; v_gene: TRBV29-1; d_gene: NA; j_gene: TRBJ1-1; CDR3aa: CSVERGWGNTEAFF; CDR3nt: TGCAGCGTTGAGAGGGGCTGGGGCAACACTGAAGCTTTCTTT
len: 12; abundance: NA; v_gene: TRBV6-5; d_gene: NA; j_gene: TRBJ2-3; CDR3aa: CASSDDTDTQYF; CDR3nt: TGTGCCAGCAGTGATGATACAGATACGCAGTATTTT